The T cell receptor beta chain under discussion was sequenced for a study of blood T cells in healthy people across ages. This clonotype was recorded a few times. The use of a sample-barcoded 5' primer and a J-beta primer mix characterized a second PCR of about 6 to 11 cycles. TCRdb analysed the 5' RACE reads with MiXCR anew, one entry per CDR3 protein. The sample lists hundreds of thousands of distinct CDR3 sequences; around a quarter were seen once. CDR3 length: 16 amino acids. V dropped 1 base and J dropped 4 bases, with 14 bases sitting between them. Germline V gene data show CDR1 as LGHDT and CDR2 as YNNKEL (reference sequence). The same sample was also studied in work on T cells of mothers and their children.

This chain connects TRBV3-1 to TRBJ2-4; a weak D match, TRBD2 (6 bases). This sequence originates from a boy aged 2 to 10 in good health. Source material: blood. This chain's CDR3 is CASSQAWGSGKNIQYF. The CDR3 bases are TGTGCCAGCAGCCAAGCTTGGGGAAGCGGGAAAAACATTCAGTACTTC.